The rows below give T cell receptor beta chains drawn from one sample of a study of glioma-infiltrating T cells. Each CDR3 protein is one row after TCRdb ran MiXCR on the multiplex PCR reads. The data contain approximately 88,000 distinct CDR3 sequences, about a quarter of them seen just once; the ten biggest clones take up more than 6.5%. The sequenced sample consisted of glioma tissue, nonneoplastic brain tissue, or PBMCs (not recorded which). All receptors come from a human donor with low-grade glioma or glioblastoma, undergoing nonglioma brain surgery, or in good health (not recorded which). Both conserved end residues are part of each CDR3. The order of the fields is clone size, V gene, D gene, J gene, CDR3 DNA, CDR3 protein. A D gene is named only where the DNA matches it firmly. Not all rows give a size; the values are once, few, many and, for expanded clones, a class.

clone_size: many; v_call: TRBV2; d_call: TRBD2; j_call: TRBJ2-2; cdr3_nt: TGTGCCAGCAGCTTCGGGGGGGAGGTCACCGGGGAGCTGTTTTTT; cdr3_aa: CASSFGGEVTGELFF
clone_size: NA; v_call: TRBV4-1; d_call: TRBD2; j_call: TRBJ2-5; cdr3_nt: TGCGCCAGCAGCCCGGGACTAGCGGGGGGACAAGAGACCCAGTACTTC; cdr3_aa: CASSPGLAGGQETQYF
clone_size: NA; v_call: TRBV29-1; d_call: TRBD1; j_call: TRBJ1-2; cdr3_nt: TGCAGCGAAGGACAGGGGTACGCGGGCTACACCTTC; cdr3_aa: CSEGQGYAGYTF
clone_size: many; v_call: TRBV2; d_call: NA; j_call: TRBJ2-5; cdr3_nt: TGTGCCAGCAGTTGGTCCTACCCCCTAGACCAAGAGACCCAGTACTTC; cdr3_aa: CASSWSYPLDQETQYF
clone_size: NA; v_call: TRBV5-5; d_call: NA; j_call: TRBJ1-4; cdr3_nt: TGTGCCAGCAGCTTGAAGACAACAACTAATGAAAAACTGTTTTTT; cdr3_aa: CASSLKTTTNEKLFF
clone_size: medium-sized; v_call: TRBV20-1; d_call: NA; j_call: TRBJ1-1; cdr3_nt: TGCAGTGCTAGCACTTCGGGGCGCACTGAAGCTTTCTTT; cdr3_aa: CSASTSGRTEAFF
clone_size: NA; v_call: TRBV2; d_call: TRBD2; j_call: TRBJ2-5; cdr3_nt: TGTGCCACCTCACAGCGGGGCCCTAACCAAGAGACCCAGTACTTC; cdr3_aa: CATSQRGPNQETQYF
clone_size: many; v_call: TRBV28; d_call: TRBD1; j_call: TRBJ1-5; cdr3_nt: TGTGCCAGCAGTTCCACCGGGACAGAGAATCAGCCCCAGCATTTT; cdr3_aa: CASSSTGTENQPQHF
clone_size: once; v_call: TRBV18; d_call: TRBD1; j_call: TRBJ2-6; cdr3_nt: TGTGCCAGCTCACCACCGGGACAGGGACGTTCCGGGGCCAACGTCCTGACTTTC; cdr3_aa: CASSPPGQGRSGANVLTF
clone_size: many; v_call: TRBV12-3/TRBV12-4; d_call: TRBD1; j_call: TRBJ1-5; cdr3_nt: TGTGCCAGCTCTAAGGGGACAGGCTATAGCAATCAGCCCCAGCATTTT; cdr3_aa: CASSKGTGYSNQPQHF
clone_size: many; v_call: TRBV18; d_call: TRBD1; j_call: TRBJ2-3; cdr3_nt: TGTGCCAGCTCACCACTGAGAACAGGGGGTAAAGATACGCAGTATTTT; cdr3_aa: CASSPLRTGGKDTQYF
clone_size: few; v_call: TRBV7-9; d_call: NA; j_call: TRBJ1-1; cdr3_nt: TGTGCCAGCAGCTTTGATGGAGGGCGAGCTTTCTTT; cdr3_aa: CASSFDGGRAFF
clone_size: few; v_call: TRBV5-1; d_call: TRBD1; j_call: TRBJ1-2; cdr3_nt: TGCGCCAGCAGCCTTGTAACCGGGACAGGGGTCCATGGCTACACCTTC; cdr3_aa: CASSLVTGTGVHGYTF
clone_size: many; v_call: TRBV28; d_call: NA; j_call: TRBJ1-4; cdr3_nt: TGTGCCAGCAGTGTACATCAGAGTGGGAATGAAAAACTGTTTTTT; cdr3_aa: CASSVHQSGNEKLFF
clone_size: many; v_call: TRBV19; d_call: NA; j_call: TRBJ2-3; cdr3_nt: TGTGCCAGTGGCCCTCGGACTACCACAGATACGCAGTATTTT; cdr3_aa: CASGPRTTTDTQYF
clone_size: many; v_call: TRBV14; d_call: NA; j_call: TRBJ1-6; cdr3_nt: TGTGCCAGCAGCCAGACAGGAACGACCGTGAATTCACCCCTCCACTTT; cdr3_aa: CASSQTGTTVNSPLHF
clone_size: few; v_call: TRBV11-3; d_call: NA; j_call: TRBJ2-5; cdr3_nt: TGTGCCAGCAGCTTATACTCCCGAGAGACCCAGTACTTC; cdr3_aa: CASSLYSRETQYF
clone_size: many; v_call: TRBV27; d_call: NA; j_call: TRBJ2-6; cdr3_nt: TGTGCCTCCAACAGGGCGTCTGGGGCCAACGTCCTGACTTTC; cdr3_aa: CASNRASGANVLTF
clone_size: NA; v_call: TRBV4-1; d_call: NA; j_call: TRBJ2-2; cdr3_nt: TGCGCCAGCAGCCAAGATGGTAGCATCGTCAACGGGGAGCTGTTTTTT; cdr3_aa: CASSQDGSIVNGELFF
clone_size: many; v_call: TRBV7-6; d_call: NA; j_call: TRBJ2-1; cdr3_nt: TGTGCCAGCAGCTCCAACCGGGACTCTCACAATGAGCAGTTCTTC; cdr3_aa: CASSSNRDSHNEQFF
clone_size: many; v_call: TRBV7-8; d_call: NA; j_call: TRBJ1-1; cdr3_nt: TGTGCCAGCAGCTACGGACCGACGAACACTGAAGCTTTCTTT; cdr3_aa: CASSYGPTNTEAFF
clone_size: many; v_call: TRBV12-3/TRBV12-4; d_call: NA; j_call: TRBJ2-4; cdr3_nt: TGTGCCAGCAGTCCGCAGGGAACCATTCAGTACTTC; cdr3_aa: CASSPQGTIQYF
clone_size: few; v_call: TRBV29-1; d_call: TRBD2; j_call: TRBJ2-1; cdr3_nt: TGCAGCGTCGTTACCTTAGCGGGAGCCTCCTACAATGAGCAGTTCTTC; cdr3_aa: CSVVTLAGASYNEQFF
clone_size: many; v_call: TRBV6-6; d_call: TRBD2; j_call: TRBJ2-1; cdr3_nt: TGTGCCAGCAGTTACTCCCGACTAGCGGGAATCAATGAGCAGTTCTTC; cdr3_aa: CASSYSRLAGINEQFF
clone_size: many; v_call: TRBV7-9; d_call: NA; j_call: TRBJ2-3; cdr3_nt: TGTGCCAGCAGCTTAGGAGGAAGCTCCAGCACAGATACGCAGTATTTT; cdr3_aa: CASSLGGSSSTDTQYF
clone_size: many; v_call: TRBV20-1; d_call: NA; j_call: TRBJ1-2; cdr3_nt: TGCAGTGCTGCCTATGGCTACACCTTC; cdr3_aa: CSAAYGYTF
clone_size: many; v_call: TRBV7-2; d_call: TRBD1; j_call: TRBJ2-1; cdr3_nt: TGTGCCAGCAGCCCTCGACAGGGGAACAATGAGCAGTTCTTC; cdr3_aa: CASSPRQGNNEQFF
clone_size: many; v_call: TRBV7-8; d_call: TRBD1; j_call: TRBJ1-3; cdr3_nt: TGTGCCAGCAGCTTCAGGGGGCAGGGAAACACCATATATTTT; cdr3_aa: CASSFRGQGNTIYF
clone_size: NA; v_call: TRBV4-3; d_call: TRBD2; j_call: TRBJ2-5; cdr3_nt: TGCGCCAGCAGCCAAGGACTAGCGGAGGGGCAAGAGACCCAGTACTTC; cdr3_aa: CASSQGLAEGQETQYF
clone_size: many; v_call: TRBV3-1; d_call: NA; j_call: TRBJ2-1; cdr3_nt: TGTGCCAGCAGCTTTGACGGTCACAATGAGCAGTTCTTC; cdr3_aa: CASSFDGHNEQFF
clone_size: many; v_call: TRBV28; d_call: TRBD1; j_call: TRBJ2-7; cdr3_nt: TGTGCCAGCAGTACCAGACAGGGGGCGGGGTACGAGCAGTACTTC; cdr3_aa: CASSTRQGAGYEQYF
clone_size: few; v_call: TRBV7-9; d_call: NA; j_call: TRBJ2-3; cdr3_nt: TGTGCCAGCAGCTTCCCCGGGGTAGCGGGCACAGATACGCAGTATTTT; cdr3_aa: CASSFPGVAGTDTQYF
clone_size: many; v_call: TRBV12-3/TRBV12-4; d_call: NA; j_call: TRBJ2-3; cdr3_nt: TGTGCCAGCAGTTTTGAAAGAGCAGATACGCAGTATTTT; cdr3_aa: CASSFERADTQYF
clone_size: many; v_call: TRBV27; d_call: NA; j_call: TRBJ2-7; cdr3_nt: TGTGCCAGCAAACCACCGGGGACTACAGGGTACTACGAGCAGTACTTC; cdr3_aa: CASKPPGTTGYYEQYF
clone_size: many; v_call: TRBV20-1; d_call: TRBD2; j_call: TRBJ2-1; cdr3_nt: TGCAGTGCCACCGGGACTACCCCCTACAATGAGCAGTTCTTC; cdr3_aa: CSATGTTPYNEQFF
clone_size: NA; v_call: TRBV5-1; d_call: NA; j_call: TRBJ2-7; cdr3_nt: TGCGCCAGCAGCTTCTCGACTATCGGCCCTATCGAGCAGTACTTC; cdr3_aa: CASSFSTIGPIEQYF
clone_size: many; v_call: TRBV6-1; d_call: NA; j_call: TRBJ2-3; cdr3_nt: TGTGCCAGCACCAAAACAGGGTCGACGCAGTATTTT; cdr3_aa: CASTKTGSTQYF
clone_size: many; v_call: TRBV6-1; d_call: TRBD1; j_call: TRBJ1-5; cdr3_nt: TGTGCCAGCAGTCACAGGGGGGACAATCAGCCCCAGCATTTT; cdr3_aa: CASSHRGDNQPQHF
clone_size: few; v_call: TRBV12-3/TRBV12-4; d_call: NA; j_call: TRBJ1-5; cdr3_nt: TGTGCCAGCAGTTTTGGGCAGACCCGCGGTCAGCCCCAGCATTTT; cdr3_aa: CASSFGQTRGQPQHF
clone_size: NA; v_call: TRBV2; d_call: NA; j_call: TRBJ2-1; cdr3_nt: TGTGCCAGCAGCAAACCGGGATTCTCCTACAATGAGCAGTTCTTC; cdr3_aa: CASSKPGFSYNEQFF
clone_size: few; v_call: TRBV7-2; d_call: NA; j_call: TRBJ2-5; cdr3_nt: TGTGCCAGCAGCCCACAACCGGTTGTCAGGGCCCAAGAGACCCAGTACTTC; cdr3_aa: CASSPQPVVRAQETQYF
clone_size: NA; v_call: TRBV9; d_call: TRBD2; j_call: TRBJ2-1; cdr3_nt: TGTGCCAGCAGCGTAACGGCGGGAGCGTCCAACAATGAGCAGTTCTTC; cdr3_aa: CASSVTAGASNNEQFF
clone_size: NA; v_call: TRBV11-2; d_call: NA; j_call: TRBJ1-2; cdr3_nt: TGTGCCAGCAGCCCCTTTACAGGGAAAGAAGGCTACACCTTC; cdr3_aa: CASSPFTGKEGYTF
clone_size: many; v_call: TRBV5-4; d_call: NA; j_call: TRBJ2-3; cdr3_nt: TGTGCCAGCAGCCGAAACCGCGGGACAGCATACACAGATACGCAGTATTTT; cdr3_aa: CASSRNRGTAYTDTQYF
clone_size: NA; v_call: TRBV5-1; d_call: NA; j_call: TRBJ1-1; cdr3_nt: TGCGCCAGCAGCTATACCGTGAACACTGAAGCTTTCTTT; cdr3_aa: CASSYTVNTEAFF
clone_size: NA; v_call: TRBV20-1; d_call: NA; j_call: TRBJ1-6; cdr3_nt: TGCAGTGCTAGCGGCGGGGGGCTCAATTCACCCCTCCACTTT; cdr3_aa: CSASGGGLNSPLHF
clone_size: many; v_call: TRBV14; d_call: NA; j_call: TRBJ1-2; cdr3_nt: TGTGCCAGCAGCTTTGCCCATAACTATGGCTACACCTTC; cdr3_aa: CASSFAHNYGYTF
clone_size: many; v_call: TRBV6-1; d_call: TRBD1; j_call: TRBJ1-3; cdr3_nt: TGTGCCAGCAGCCGGGACAGGGGCTCCTCTGGAAACACCATATATTTT; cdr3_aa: CASSRDRGSSGNTIYF
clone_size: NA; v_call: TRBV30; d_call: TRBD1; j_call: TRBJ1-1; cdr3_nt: TGTGCCTGGAGCCCGGGACAGGGGGCTGGAGTTGAAGCTTTCTTT; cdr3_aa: CAWSPGQGAGVEAFF
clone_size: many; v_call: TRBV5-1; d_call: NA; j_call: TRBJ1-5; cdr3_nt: TGCGCCAGCAGCTTGGGTGGGCATCAGCCCCAGCATTTT; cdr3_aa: CASSLGGHQPQHF
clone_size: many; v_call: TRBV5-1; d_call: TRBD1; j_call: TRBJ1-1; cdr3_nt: TGCGCCAGCGCCGGGACAGGGGTTCTCACTGAAGCTTTCTTT; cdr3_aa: CASAGTGVLTEAFF
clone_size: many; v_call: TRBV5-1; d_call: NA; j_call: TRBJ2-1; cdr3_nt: TGCGCCAGCAGCTTGGGGTTCCATGAGCAGTTCTTC; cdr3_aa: CASSLGFHEQFF
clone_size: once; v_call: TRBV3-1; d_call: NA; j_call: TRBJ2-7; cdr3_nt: TGTGCCAGCAGCCAAGCATATAGCAGGGGGGGCGAGCAGTACTTC; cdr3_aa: CASSQAYSRGGEQYF
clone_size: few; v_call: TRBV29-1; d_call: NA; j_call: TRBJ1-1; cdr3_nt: TGCAGCTGGGGGGAGAACACTGAAGCTTTCTTT; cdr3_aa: CSWGENTEAFF
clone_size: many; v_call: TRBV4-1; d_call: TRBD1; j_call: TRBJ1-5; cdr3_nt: TGCGCCAGCAGGCGGACAGGGGGGTCTAATCAGCCCCAGCATTTT; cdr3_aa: CASRRTGGSNQPQHF